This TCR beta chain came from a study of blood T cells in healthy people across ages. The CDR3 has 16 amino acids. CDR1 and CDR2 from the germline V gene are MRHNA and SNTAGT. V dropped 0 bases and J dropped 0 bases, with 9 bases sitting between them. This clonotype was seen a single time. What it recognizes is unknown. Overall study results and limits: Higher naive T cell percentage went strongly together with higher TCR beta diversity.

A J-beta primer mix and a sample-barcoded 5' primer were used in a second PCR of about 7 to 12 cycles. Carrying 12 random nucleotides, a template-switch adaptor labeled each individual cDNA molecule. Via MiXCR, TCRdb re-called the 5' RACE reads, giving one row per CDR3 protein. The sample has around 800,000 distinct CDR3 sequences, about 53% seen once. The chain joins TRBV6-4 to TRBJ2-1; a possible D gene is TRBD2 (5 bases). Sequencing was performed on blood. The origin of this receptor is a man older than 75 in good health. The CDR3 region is CASSDSSSASYNEQFF. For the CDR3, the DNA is TGTGCCAGCAGTGACTCTAGTAGCGCCTCCTACAATGAGCAGTTCTTC.